The clone carrying this TCR beta chain has a single count. This record comes from a study of blood T cell repertoires in COVID-19. Produced via immunoSEQ multiplex PCR; TCRdb's table is partial and in-frame only. The sample includes about 400,000 clones, roughly 90% of them seen just once. CDR1 and CDR2 (germline): LNHDA, SQIVND (reference sequence). Trimming left V 5 bases short and J 7 bases short, with 17 bases between. This CDR3 comprises 15 residues. The sequence was obtained from a woman between 40 and 55 years old with acute COVID-19. The chain combines TRBV19 with TRBJ1-4; D may be TRBD1 (6 bases). Material: PBMCs or T cells enriched from blood (not recorded which). The CDR3 sequence is CASSPTGSLGEKLFF. Written as DNA, the CDR3 is TGTGCCAGTAGTCCCACAGGGTCCCTCGGTGAAAAACTGTTTTTT.